What follows describes a single T cell receptor beta chain. This clonotype has more than one count but fewer than ten. No cognate antigen has been identified for it. No base quality information exists; no much larger clone differs at one position. The sample comes from a study of T cell repertoires in cytomegalovirus infection (dated by TCRdb to the late 2010s). Concerning the study at large: Alongside well-studied HLA-B-restricted epitopes, the peptide stimulations were aimed at recently identified HLA-C-restricted CMV epitopes, whose presentation resists viral immunomodulation. Donor HLA type was relevant to the analysis, because carriage of CMV infection together with the matching HLA type was indicated by public TCR beta signatures.

The sequencer was an Illumina HiSeq 1500. Using fastp trimming at Q25 and MiXCR clonotype assembly, TCRdb reanalyzed the public sequencing data and kept in-frame beta chains. Here each entry gathers all rows of one CDR3 protein and keeps the most common genes and DNA. In this sample the table shows 800,000 to 950,000 distinct CDR3 sequences, around a third of which occur a single time. 9.5% to 15% of the sample goes to the ten largest clones. Read against the paper, the sample's treatment or condition label means: in vitro stimulation with specific CMV peptide epitopes to enrich CMV-specific T cells. CDR1 and CDR2 (LGHNA, YSLEER) derive from the germline V gene. The CDR3 contains 16 residues, cysteine and phenylalanine counted. The only DNA kept is the CDR3, 48 bases in frame from the first base. Relative to germline, V is missing 0 bases and J is missing 3 bases, with 5 bases of the junction outside any gene match.

General conclusions and limits of the study: The ex vivo response was dominated by HLA-C-restricted CMV-specific TCR beta clonotypes, which also provided the single most frequent clonotype in two of eight donors. In both this cohort and an independent roughly 350-donor cohort, the cumulative frequency of public TCR beta family members distinguished carriers of CMV infection plus the relevant HLA type.

Rearrangement joined TRBV4-3 to TRBJ2-3; the central 8 bases match TRBD1. This sequence originates from a human donor in good health (CMV status not recorded). Some clones in this sample may be carry-over from other donors' samples. Material: cultured CD8+ T cells from PBMCs, obtained from culture after CMV antigen stimulation. CDR3 sequence: CASSQEQGGTTDTQYF. The nucleotides are TGCGCCAGCAGCCAAGAACAGGGGGGTACTACAGATACGCAGTATTTT.